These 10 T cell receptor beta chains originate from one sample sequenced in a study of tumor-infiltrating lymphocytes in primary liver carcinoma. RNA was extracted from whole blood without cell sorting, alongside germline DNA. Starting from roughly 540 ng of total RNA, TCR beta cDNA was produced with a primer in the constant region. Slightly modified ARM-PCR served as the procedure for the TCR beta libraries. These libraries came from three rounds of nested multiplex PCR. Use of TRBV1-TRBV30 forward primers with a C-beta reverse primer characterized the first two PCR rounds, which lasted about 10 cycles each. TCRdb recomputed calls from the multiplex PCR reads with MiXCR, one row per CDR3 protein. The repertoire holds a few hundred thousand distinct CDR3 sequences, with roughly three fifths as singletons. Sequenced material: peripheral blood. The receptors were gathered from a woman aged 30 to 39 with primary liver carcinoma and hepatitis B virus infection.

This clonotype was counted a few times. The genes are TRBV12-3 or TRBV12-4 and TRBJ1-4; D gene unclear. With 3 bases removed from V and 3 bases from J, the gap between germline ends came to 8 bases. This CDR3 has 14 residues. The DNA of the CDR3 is TGTGCCAGCAGTTTTGGGCAGGCTAATGAAAAACTGTTTTTT. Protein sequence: CASSFGQANEKLFF.

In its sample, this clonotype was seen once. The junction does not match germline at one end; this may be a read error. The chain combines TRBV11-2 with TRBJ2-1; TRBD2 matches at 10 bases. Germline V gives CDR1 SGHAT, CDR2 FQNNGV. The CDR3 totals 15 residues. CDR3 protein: CASSFRTSGYDEQSF. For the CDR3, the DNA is TGTGCCAGCAGCTTCAGGACTAGCGGCTACGATGAGCAGTCCTTC.

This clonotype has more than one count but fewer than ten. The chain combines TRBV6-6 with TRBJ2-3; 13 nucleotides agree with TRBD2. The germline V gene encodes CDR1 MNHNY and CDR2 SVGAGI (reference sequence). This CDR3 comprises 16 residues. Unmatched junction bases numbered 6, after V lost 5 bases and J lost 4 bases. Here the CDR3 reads CASSPPTSGRADTQYF. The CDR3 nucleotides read TGTGCCAGCAGTCCGCCAACTAGCGGGAGGGCAGATACGCAGTATTTT.

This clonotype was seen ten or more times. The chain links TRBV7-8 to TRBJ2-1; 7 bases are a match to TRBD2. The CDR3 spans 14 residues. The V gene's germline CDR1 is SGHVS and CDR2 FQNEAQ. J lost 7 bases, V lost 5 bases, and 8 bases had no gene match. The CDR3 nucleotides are TGTGCCAGCAGCCCAGCGGGATTGGGTAATGAGCAGTTCTTC. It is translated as CASSPAGLGNEQFF.

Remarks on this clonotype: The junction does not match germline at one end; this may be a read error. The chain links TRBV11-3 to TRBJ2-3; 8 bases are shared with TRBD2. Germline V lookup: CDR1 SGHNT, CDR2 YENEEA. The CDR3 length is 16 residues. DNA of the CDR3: TGTGCCAGCAGCTTAGCGGGAGGGCCGAACACAGAAACGCAGTATTTC. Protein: CASSLAGGPNTETQYF.

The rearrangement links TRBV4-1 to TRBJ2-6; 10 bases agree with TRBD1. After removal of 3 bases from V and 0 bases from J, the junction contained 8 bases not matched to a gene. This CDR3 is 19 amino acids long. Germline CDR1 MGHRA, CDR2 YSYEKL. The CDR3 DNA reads TGCGCCAGCAGCCAGTTCGACAGGGGGCCACGCTCTGGGGCCAACGTCCTGACTTTC. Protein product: CASSQFDRGPRSGANVLTF.

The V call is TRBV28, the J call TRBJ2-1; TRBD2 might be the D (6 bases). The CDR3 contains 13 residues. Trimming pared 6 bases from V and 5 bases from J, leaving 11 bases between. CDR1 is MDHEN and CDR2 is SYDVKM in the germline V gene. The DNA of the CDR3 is TGTGCCAGCAGGGGGGACTCGAACAATGAGCAGTTCTTC. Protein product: CASRGDSNNEQFF.

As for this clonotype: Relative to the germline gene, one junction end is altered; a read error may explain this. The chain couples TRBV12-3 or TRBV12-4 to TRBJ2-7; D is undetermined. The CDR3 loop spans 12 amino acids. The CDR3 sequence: CASSSQSYGQCF. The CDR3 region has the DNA TGTGCCAGCAGTTCCCAATCCTACGGGCAGTGCTTC.

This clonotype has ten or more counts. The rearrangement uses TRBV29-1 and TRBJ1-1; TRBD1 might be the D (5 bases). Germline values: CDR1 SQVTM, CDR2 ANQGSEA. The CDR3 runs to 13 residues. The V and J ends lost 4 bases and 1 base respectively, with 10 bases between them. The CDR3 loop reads CSVVRGSNTEAFF. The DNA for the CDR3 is TGCAGCGTTGTTCGGGGGTCGAACACTGAAGCTTTCTTT.

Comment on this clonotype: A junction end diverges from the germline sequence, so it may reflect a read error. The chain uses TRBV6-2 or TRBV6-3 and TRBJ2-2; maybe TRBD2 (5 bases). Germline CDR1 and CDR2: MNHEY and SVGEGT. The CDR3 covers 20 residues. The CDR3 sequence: CASNYSNRILGRLYTGELFF. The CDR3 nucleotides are TGTGCCAGCAATTACTCGAATCGTATACTAGGGAGACTGTACACCGGGGAGCTGTTTTTT.